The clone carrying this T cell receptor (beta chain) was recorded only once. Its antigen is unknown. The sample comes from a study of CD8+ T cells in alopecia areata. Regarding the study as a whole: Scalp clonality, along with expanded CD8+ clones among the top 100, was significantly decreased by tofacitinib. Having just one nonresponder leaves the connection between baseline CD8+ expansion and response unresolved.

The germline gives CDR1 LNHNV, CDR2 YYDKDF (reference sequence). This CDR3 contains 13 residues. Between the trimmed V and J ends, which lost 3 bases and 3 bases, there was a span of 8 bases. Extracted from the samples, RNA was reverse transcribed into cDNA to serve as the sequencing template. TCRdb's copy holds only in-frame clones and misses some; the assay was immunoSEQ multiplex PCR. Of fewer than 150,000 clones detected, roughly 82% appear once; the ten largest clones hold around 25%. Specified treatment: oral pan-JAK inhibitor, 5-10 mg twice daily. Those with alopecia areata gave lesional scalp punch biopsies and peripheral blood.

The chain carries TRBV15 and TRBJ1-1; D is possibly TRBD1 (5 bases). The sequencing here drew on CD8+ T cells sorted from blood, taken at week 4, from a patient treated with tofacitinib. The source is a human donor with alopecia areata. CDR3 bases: TGTGCCACCAGCAGGGACACCTACACTGAAGCTTTCTTT. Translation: CATSRDTYTEAFF.